Below are 8 T cell receptor beta chains sequenced from a single sample in a study of blood T cell repertoires in COVID-19. Sequenced by immunoSEQ multiplex PCR; TCRdb stores in-frame clones only, minus some. This table has about 200,000 clones, roughly four fifths appearing once. Source material: PBMCs or T cells enriched from blood (not recorded which). Every receptor here comes from a man between 40 and 49 years old who had recovered from COVID-19.

V and J are TRBV19 and TRBJ2-2; 9 bases line up with TRBD2. V gave up 7 bases and J gave up 5 bases; unmatched junction bases: 14. CDR1 is LNHDA, CDR2 SQIVND, per germline (reference sequence). The length of the CDR3 is 17 residues. CDR3 in DNA: TGTGCCAGTAATCCGGGTAGCGGGAGCCTCAGGACCGGGGAGCTGTTTTTT. This gives the protein CASNPGSGSLRTGELFF.

The sample holds one count of this clone. This chain joins TRBV9 and TRBJ2-1, with TRBD2 matching over 12 bases. Germline V gene data show CDR1 as SGDLS and CDR2 as YYNGEE. The V gene end was trimmed by 2 bases and the J gene end by 4 bases; junction bases not matched to a gene: 1. This CDR3 has 15 amino acids. The CDR3 coding sequence is TGTGCCAGCAGCGTTGGACTAGCGGGGTACAATGAGCAGTTCTTC. The encoded protein is CASSVGLAGYNEQFF.

This clone showed up just a few times. The genes are TRBV27 and TRBJ2-7, with TRBD2 matching over 9 bases. The CDR3 runs 14 residues. J gave up 0 bases and V 6 bases, and 3 bases lay outside the gene matches. The germline CDR1 and CDR2 sequences are MNHEY and SMNVEV (reference sequence). Here the CDR3 DNA reads TGTGCCAGCAGCGATAGCGGGAGCTCCTACGAGCAGTACTTC. This gives the protein CASSDSGSSYEQYF.

This chain uses TRBV9 with TRBJ1-4; D may be TRBD1 (6 bases). The CDR3 length is 17 residues. Per germline, CDR1 SGDLS and CDR2 YYNGEE. Trimming cost V 4 bases and J 0 bases, with 16 bases left between them. CDR3 DNA sequence: TGTGCCAGCAGCCCCTGGGGGGGGGCCGCAACTAATGAAAAACTGTTTTTT. The encoded protein is CASSPWGGAATNEKLFF. The full variable domain, completed using reference TRBV9 and TRBJ1-4, is DSGVTQTPKHLITATGQRVTLRCSPRSGDLSVYWYQQSLDQGLQFLIQYYNGEERAKGNILERFSAQQFPDLHSELNLSSLELGDSALYFCASSPWGGAATNEKLFFGSGTQLSVL.

This clone has more than one count but fewer than ten. CDR3 bases: TGTGCCAGCACGGTCGGGAGCTCCTACGAGCAGTACTTC. Its protein is CASTVGSSYEQYF. The chain has TRBV5-6 and TRBJ2-7; D is possibly TRBD2 (6 bases). The germline gives CDR1 SGHDT, CDR2 YYEEEE. V dropped 6 bases and J dropped 0 bases, with 10 bases sitting between them. The length of the CDR3 is 13 residues.

This clone was observed a handful of times. The chain uses TRBV29-1 and TRBJ1-1, with D possibly TRBD1 on 5 matching bases. Germline-derived CDR1 and CDR2 are SQVTM and ANQGSEA. There are 13 residues in the CDR3. Trimming pared 6 bases from V and 1 base from J, leaving 12 bases between. CDR3 coding DNA: TGCAGCGTCTCGACAGTTTGGAACACTGAAGCTTTCTTT. It specifies CSVSTVWNTEAFF.

The chain links TRBV7-3 to TRBJ1-2, with no clear D. From germline, CDR1 is SGHTA and CDR2 FQGTGA. V was clipped by 7 bases and J by 6 bases, with 15 bases between them. This CDR3 has 13 residues. The CDR3 sequence is CASTSNLGDGYTF. CDR3 sequence (DNA): TGTGCCAGCACCTCAAATCTTGGAGATGGCTACACCTTC. Filled out from reference TRBV7-3 and TRBJ1-2, the complete variable domain reads GAGVSQTPSNKVTEKGKYVELRCDPISGHTALYWYRQSLGQGPEFLIYFQGTGAADDSGLPNDRFFAVRPEGSVSTLKIQRTERGDSAVYLCASTSNLGDGYTFGSGTRLTVV.

This chain uses TRBV5-1 with TRBJ1-1, with D maybe TRBD1 (6 bases). Per germline, CDR1 SGHRS and CDR2 YFSETQ. CDR3 length: 15 residues. V lost 1 base to trimming and J lost 0 bases, with 10 bases between them. The CDR3 protein is CASSLRGGMNTEAFF. Here the CDR3 DNA reads TGCGCCAGCAGCTTGAGAGGGGGAATGAACACTGAAGCTTTCTTT.